Detailed here is one TCR beta chain. The antigen remains undetermined. V was clipped by 2 bases and J by 6 bases, with 10 bases between them. The CDR3 loop spans 13 amino acids. Germline lookup yields CDR1 GTSNPN and CDR2 SVGIG (reference sequence). The data originate from a study of beta chain features in type 1 diabetes. Whole-study findings and limits: In the patient group, naive, central memory and Treg TCRB repertoires seemed more alike than in the healthy donor group. Any HLA-type effect on TCRB rearrangement remained unresolved here.

Every bit of the isolated RNA underwent reverse transcription, so sequencing read expressed TCRB transcripts. Here immunoSEQ multiplex PCR was the method, and the copy in TCRdb shows in-frame clones only, minus some. The sample records hundreds of thousands of clones, 10% to 15% being singletons. Cell sorting via CD45RO/CCR7/CD25/CD127/CD95/CD27 was performed to obtain CD4+ naive, central memory, regulatory and stem cell-like memory cells. Purity (above 95%) was reached by all sorted populations. This chain links TRBV30 with TRBJ2-2, with unresolved D. The clonotype originates from a man aged 18 to 30 in good health. The sample consisted of naive CD4+ T cells from blood. CDR3 sequence: CAWSSGSPGELFF. CDR3 in DNA: TGTGCCTGGAGTTCAGGATCCCCCGGGGAGCTGTTTTTT.